The sequence of this TCR beta chain was determined in a study of shared clonotypes between healthy human individuals. Looked up from germline, CDR1 is MNHNS and CDR2 is SASEGT. The ends lost 0 bases at V and 8 bases at J; junction bases unmatched: 3. The CDR3 spans 15 residues. Libraries were prepared by immunoSEQ multiplex PCR; TCRdb keeps only in-frame clonotypes and omits some of them. The data hold about 2.3 million clones, with just under 95% observed a single time. The sequenced sample consisted of naive CD4+ T cells from PBMCs. Subset noted: CD45RA+ positively selected. This clonotype was sampled from a man between 18 and 35 years old in good health. Some clones in this sample may be carry-over from other donors' samples. The rearrangement joins TRBV6-1 to TRBJ1-4, with 10 nucleotides matching TRBD1. CDR3 sequence (DNA): TGTGCCAGCAGTGAAGCGGACAGGGGGATGGAAAAACTGTTTTTT. This codes for CASSEADRGMEKLFF.